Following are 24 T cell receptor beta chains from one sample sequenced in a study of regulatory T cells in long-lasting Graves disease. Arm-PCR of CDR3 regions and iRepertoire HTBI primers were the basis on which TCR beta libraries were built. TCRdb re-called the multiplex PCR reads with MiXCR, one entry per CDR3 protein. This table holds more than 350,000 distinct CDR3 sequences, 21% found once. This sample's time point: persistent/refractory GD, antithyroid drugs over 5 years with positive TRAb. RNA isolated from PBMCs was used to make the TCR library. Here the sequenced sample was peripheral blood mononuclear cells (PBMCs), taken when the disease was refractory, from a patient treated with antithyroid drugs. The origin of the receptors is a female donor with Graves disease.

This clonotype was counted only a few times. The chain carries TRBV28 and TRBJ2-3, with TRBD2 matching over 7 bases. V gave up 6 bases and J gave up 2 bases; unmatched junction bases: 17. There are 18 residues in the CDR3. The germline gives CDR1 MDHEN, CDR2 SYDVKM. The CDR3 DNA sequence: TGTGCCAGCAGCTTTCCCCCTAGGCGGGAGAGATCCACAGATACGCAGTATTTT. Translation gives CASSFPPRRERSTDTQYF.

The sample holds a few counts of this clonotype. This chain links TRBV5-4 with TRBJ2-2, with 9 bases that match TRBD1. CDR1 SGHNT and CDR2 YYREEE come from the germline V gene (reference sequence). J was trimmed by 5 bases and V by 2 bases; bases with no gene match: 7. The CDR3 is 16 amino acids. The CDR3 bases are TGTGCCAGCAGCTTCTCCGGGACAGGGTGGACCGGGGAGCTGTTTTTT. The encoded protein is CASSFSGTGWTGELFF.

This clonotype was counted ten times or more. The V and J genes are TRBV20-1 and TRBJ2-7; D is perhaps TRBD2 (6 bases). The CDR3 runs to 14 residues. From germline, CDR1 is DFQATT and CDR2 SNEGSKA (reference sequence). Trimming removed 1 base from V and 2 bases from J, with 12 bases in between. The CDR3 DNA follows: TGCAGTGCTAGAGCCGGGACTGTCCCCTACGAGCAGTACTTC. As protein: CSARAGTVPYEQYF.

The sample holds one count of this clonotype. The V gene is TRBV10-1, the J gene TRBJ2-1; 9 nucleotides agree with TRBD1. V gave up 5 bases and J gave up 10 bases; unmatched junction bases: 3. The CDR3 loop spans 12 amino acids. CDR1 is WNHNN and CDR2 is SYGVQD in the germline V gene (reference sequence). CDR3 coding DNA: TGCGCCAGCAGTCATACAGGGGGCGAGCAGTTCTTC. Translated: CASSHTGGEQFF.

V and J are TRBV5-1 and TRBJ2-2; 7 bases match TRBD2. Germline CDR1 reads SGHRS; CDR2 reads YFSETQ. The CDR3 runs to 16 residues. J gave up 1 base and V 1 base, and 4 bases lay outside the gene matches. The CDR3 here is CASSLLPGGNTGELFF. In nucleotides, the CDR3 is TGCGCCAGCAGCTTGTTACCGGGAGGGAACACCGGGGAGCTGTTTTTT.

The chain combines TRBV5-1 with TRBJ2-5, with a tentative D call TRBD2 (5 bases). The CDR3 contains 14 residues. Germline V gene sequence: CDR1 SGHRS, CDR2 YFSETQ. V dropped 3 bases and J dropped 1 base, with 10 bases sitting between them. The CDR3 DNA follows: TGCGCCAGCAGCTCGACTAACCCCCAAGAGACCCAGTACTTC. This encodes CASSSTNPQETQYF. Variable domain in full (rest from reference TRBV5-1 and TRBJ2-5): KAGVTQTPRYLIKTRGQQVTLSCSPISGHRSVSWYQQTPGQGLQFLFEYFSETQRNKGNFPGRFSGRQFSNSRSEMNVSTLELGDSALYLCASSSTNPQETQYFGPGTRLLVL.

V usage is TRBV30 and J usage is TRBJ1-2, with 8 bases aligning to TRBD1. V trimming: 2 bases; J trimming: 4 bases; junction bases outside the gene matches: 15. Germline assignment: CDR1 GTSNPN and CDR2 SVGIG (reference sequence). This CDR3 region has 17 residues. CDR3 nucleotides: TGTGCCTGGAGTACCCCCCTCGACAGGGGCCCCTTCTATGGCTACACCTTC. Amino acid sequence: CAWSTPLDRGPFYGYTF.

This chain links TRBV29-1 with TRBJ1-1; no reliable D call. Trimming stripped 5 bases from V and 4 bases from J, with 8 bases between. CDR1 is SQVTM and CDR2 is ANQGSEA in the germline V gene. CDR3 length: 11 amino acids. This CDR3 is CSVWGGTEAFF. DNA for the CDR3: TGCAGCGTTTGGGGTGGCACTGAAGCTTTCTTT.

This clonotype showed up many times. DNA of the CDR3: TGTGCCAGCAGTGATGGGGTTAACTATGGCTACACCTTC. It specifies CASSDGVNYGYTF. This chain links TRBV28 with TRBJ1-2; D is unclear. The CDR3 extends over 13 amino acids. CDR1 MDHEN and CDR2 SYDVKM come from the germline V gene. V was pared by 5 bases and J by 1 base, with 8 bases between.

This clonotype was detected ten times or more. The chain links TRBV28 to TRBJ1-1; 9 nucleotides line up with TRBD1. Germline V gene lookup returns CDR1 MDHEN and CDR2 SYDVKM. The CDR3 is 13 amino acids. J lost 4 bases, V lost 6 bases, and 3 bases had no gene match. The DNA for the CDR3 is TGTGCCAGCAGAAACAGGGGGCTCACTGAAGCTTTCTTT. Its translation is CASRNRGLTEAFF.

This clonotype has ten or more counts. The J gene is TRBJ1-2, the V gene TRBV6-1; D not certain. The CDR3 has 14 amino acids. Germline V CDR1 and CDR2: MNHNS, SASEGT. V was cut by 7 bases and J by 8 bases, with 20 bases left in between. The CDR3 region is CASTLNPAGLGYTF. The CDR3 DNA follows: TGTGCCAGCACTCTAAACCCGGCTGGACTCGGCTACACCTTC.

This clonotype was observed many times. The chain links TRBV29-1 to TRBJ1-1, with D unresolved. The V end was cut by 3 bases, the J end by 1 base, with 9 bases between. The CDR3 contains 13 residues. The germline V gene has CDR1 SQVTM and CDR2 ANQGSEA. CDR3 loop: CSVDWTPNTEAFF. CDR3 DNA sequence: TGCAGCGTTGATTGGACCCCGAACACTGAAGCTTTCTTT.

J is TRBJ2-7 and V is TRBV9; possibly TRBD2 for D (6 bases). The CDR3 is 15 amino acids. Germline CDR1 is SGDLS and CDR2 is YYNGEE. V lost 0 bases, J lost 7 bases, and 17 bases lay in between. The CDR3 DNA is TGTGCCAGCAGCGTAGCAAGGACCCCAGGAGGGGAGCAGTACTTC. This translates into CASSVARTPGGEQYF. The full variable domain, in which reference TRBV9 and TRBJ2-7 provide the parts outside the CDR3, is DSGVTQTPKHLITATGQRVTLRCSPRSGDLSVYWYQQSLDQGLQFLIQYYNGEERAKGNILERFSAQQFPDLHSELNLSSLELGDSALYFCASSVARTPGGEQYFGPGTRLTVT.

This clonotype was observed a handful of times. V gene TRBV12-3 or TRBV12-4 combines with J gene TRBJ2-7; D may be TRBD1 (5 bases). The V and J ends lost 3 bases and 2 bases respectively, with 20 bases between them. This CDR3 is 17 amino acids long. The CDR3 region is CASSFVSGKGETYEQYF. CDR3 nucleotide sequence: TGTGCCAGCAGTTTTGTATCAGGGAAAGGTGAGACCTACGAGCAGTACTTC.

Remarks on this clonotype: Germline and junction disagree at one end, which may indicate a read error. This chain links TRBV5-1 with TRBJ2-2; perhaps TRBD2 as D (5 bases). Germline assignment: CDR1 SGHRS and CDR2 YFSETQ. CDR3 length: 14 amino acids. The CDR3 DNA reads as TGCGCCAGCAGCTCGACTGCGAACACCGGGGAGCTGTCTTTT. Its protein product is CASSSTANTGELSF.

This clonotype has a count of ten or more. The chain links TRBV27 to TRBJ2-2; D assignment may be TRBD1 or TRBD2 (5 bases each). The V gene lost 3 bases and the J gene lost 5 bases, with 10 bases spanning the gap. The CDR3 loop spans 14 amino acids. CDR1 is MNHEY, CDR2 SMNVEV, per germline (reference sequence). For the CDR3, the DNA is TGTGCCAGCAGTTTTGGGGGTTGGACCGGGGAGCTGTTTTTT. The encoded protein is CASSFGGWTGELFF.

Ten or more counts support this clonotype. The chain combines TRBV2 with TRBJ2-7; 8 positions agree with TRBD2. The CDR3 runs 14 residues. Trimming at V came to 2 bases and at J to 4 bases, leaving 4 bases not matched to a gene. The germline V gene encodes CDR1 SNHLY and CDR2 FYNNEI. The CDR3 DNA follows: TGTGCCAGCAGTGAAAAGGCGGGAGGTTACGAGCAGTACTTC. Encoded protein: CASSEKAGGYEQYF.

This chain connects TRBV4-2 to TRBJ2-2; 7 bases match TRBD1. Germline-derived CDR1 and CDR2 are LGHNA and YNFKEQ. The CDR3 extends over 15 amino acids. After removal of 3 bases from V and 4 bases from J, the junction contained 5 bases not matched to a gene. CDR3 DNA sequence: TGTGCCAGCAGCCATGCACAGGGGACCACCGGGGAGCTGTTTTTT. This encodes CASSHAQGTTGELFF.

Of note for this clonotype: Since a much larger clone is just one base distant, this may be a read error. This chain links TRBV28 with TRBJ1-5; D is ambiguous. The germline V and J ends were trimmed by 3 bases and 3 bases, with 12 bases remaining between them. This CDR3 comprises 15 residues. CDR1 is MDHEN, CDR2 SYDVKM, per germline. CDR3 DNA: TGTGCCAGCAGTTTTGGAAGGCATATCAATCAGCCCCAGCATTTT. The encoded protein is CASSFGRHINQPQHF. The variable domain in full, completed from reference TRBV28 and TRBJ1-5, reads DVKVTQSSRYLVKRTGEKVFLECVQDMDHENMFWYRQDPGLGLRLIYFSYDVKMKEKGDIPEGYSVSREKKERFSLILESASTNQTSMYLCASSFGRHINQPQHFGDGTRLSIL.

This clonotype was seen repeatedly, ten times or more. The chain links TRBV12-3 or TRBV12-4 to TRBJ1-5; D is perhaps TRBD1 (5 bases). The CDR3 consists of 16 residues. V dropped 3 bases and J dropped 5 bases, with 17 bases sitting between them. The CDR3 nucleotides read TGTGCCAGCAGTTTTAACTGGGACGTGGGGCATCAGCCCCAGCATTTT. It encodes CASSFNWDVGHQPQHF.

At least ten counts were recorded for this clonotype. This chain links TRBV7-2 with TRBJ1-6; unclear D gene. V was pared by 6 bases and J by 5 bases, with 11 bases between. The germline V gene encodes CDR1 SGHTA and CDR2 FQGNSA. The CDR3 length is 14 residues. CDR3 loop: CASSQVGDNSPLHF. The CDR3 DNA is TGTGCCAGCAGTCAGGTGGGCGATAATTCACCCCTCCACTTT.

The CDR3 DNA reads as TGTGCCAGTAGTATCGCCAATGAGCAGTTCTTC. Its translation: CASSIANEQFF. The chain links TRBV19 to TRBJ2-5; D is undetermined. The DNA end is more similar to TRBJ2-1, so the J call may be wrong. CDR1 LNHDA and CDR2 SQIVND come from the germline V gene (reference sequence). CDR3 length: 11 amino acids.

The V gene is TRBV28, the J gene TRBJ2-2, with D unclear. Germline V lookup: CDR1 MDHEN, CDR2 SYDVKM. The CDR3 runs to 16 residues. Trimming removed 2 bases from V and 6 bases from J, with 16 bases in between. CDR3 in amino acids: CASSLSWLVNAGELFF. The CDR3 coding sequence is TGTGCCAGCAGTTTAAGCTGGCTAGTAAACGCCGGGGAGCTGTTTTTT.

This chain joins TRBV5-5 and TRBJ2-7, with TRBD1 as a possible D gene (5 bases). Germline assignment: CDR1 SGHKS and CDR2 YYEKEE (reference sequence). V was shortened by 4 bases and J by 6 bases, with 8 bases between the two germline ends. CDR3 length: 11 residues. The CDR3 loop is CASSRQSEQYF. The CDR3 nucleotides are TGTGCCAGCAGCCGACAGAGCGAGCAGTACTTC.